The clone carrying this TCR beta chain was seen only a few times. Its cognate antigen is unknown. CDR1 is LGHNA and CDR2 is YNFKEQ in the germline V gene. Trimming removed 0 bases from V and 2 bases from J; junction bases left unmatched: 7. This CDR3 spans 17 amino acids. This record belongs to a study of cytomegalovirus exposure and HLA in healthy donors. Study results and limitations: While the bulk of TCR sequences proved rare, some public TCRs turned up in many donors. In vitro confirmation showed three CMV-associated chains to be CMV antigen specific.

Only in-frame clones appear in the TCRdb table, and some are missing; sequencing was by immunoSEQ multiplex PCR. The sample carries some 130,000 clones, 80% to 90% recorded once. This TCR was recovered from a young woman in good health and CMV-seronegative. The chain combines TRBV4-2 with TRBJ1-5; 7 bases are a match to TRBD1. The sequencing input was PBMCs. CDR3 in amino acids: CASSQEPSGQGNQPQHF. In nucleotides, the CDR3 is TGTGCCAGCAGCCAAGAGCCCTCCGGACAGGGCAATCAGCCCCAGCATTTT.